This TCR beta chain originates from a study of blood T cell repertoires in COVID-19 (dated by TCRdb to 2020 to 2022). Context from the whole study: Samples covering the acute and convalescent phases of COVID-19 were provided by collaborators in the United States, Italy and Spain. Subjects who had been exposed to COVID-19, were actively infected with it, or had recovered from it provided the deeply sampled blood TCRbeta repertoires that made up the dataset. Samples were obtained from the ongoing ImmuneRACE study (first 160 participants) and from about 1,300 subjects provided by 6 global collaborators. A de-identified subject ID, COVID-19 status, age in years and sex were almost always included in the sample metadata. HLA class I and class II types, where available, came from metadata supplied by the sample provider rather than from assay-based typing. The prospective study material was composed of cDNA or gDNA derived from T cells, B-cell-depleted T cells, or PBMCs. The repertoires were made available in a free public database intended to serve as a resource for research on the immune response to SARS-CoV-2. Results and caveats for the whole study, not just this receptor: Clinical and demographic metadata were provided uncurated, with the amount varying by source and participant.

Compared with germline, V lacks 3 bases and J lacks 6 bases; bases without a gene match: 10. Spanning cysteine to phenylalanine, the CDR3 consists of 16 amino acids. The entry retains the CDR3 DNA only, 48 bases that are in frame from base 1. In the germline V gene, CDR1 corresponds to LGHNA and CDR2 to YNFKEQ. In the prospective study, participants were roughly 18 to 100 years old, resided in about 25 geographic areas of the United States, and were enrolled through a virtual design. In the prospective study, participants were assigned to cohorts based on the clinical history participants reported in a screening survey and a study questionnaire. Recovered participants in ImmuneRACE Cohort 3 were defined as having two consecutive negative NP/OP PCR tests, clearance from a healthcare professional, or resolution of symptoms. Mobile phlebotomists in the prospective study collected whole blood, serum and a nasopharyngeal or oropharyngeal swab from every participant. Participants in the prospective study had the option to provide additional blood draws and questionnaires over a 2-month period. Prospective study blood samples were shipped either frozen or at room temperature before DNA extraction.

TCRbeta CDR3 regions were amplified from genomic DNA using the immunoSEQ Assay, a bias-controlled multiplex PCR. Concerning the study's data processing: The number of nucleated cells in each sample was estimated from the amplification of reference gene primers within the assay. Sequence reads were collapsed and filtered to measure the absolute abundance of every unique TCRbeta CDR3 rearrangement. Productive Simpson clonality was computed per sample as the square root of Simpson's diversity index over productive rearrangements. The clones in this table, taken by TCRdb from immuneACCESS, are in-frame only. Not every clone is retained; where verified, under half of the shortfall comes from an unresolved V gene, and the cause of the rest is unknown. Clone size and V and J calls were adopted from that table, with D and trimming inferred from the DNA. Present in this sample are about 190,000 clones, about 83% of which were seen just once. Over 7.5% of the sample is held by the ten biggest clonotypes.

Turning to this clone: No antigen is known for it. Qualities for individual bases were not recorded, and no much larger clone is one base off.

The chain joins TRBV4-2 to TRBJ2-7, with TRBD2 matching 11 junction bases. This TCR was sampled from a woman aged 30 to 39 who had recovered from COVID-19. The sample taken for sequencing was PBMCs or T cells enriched from blood (not recorded which). The nucleotides are TGTGCCAGCAGCCATCCGATAGCGGGAGGGCCAGCCGAGCAGTACTTC. It translates as CASSHPIAGGPAEQYF.